A selection of T cell receptor beta chains follows, all from one sample in a study of blood T cell repertoires in COVID-19. Sequencing used immunoSEQ multiplex PCR; TCRdb keeps in-frame clones, though not all of them. Of tens of thousands of clones in the sample, over 80% were seen once. The source material was peripheral blood. The receptor source for this set is a man aged 50-59 years with active COVID-19. The CDR3 runs from the conserved cysteine through the conserved F or W. Fields, in order: J gene, clone size, D gene, V gene, CDR3 DNA, CDR3 protein. The D gene is left open where the match is weak. Some rows mark clone size as missing; the rest say once, few, many or name a class of expanded clone.

TRBJ2-5,once,TRBD2,TRBV5-4,TGTGCCAGCAGCCCTGGAACGGGACTAGCGGGAGTAGAGACCCAGTACTTC,CASSPGTGLAGVETQYF
TRBJ2-3,once,NA,TRBV24-1,TGTGCCACCAGGGACAGCGGAGATACGCAGTATTTT,CATRDSGDTQYF
TRBJ2-1,NA,TRBD2,TRBV6-5,TGTGCCAGCAGTCAGCTTCGAGCGGGGGCTCGTGAGCAGTTCTTC,CASSQLRAGAREQFF
TRBJ2-1,NA,TRBD2,TRBV27,TGTGCCAGCAGTCCCCGGCCCGGACTAGCGGGAGGGCCCGGCTCCTACAATGAGCAGTTCTTC,CASSPRPGLAGGPGSYNEQFF
TRBJ2-7,NA,NA,TRBV6-1,TGTGCCAGCAGTGAAGTAGGGGGATCCTACGAGCAGTACTTC,CASSEVGGSYEQYF
TRBJ2-1,NA,TRBD1,TRBV28,TGTGCCAGCAGTTTGGAAACAGGGGTGCCGTTCTTC,CASSLETGVPFF
TRBJ2-1,NA,TRBD2,TRBV4-3,TGCGCCAGCAGCCAAGATTTTAGCGGGAGGGTGGATGAGCAGTTCTTC,CASSQDFSGRVDEQFF
TRBJ1-2,few,TRBD1,TRBV5-4,TGTGCCAGCAGCCTGGACAGGGGAATGGATGGCTACACCTTC,CASSLDRGMDGYTF
TRBJ1-5,NA,NA,TRBV18,TGTGCCAGCTCACCACCCGCAGGGTCCTCGAATCAGCCCCAGCATTTT,CASSPPAGSSNQPQHF
TRBJ1-2,NA,TRBD1,TRBV9,TGTGCCAGCAGCGTCAGAGGGACAGGTACTAACTATGGCTACACCTTC,CASSVRGTGTNYGYTF
TRBJ1-2,few,TRBD1,TRBV7-2,TGTGCCAGCAGCCCCTGGACAGGGTCTGGCTACACCTTC,CASSPWTGSGYTF
TRBJ2-5,NA,TRBD1,TRBV2,TGTGCCAGCAGGTCTGGGGACAGGGTTAAGGAGACCCAGTACTTC,CASRSGDRVKETQYF
TRBJ2-1,NA,TRBD1,TRBV18,TGTGCCAGCTCACCACGACTTGGACAGGGCGGCAATGAGCAGTTCTTC,CASSPRLGQGGNEQFF
TRBJ2-1,NA,NA,TRBV24-1,TGTGCCACCAGTGATTTGCACAGGGTCAATGAGCAGTTCTTC,CATSDLHRVNEQFF